This T cell receptor (beta chain) originates from a study of monozygotic twins with inflammatory bowel disease (dated by TCRdb to between 2018 and 2020). About the study as a whole: The complete study included 28 monozygotic twin pairs: 19 IBD-discordant Danish pairs and nine German pairs, of which four were IBD-concordant and five were IBD-discordant. The search for disease-associated traits relied mainly on comparing IBD patients with their genetically identical healthy co-twins within discordant pairs. Each individual had, on average, about 151 000 unique TCRalpha sequences and 181 000 unique TCRbeta sequences available for analysis. The paper as a whole reports these results and caveats: Because patients were on differing immunosuppressive treatments, the repertoires may have picked up extra background noise and inter-individual variability. The results gave no support for a single strong signal or clonotype linked to IBD. IBD patients had lower TCRbeta repertoire diversity, measured by the inverse Simpson index, than their healthy co-twins. IBD patients shared fewer clonotypes with other individuals than healthy twins did, most markedly in patients showing signs of disease activity. Repertoire similarity did not differ between concordant and discordant twins, possibly due to limited statistical power. The analysis was unable to tell apart different T cell subtypes.

In the case of this clonotype: Its target antigen remains unknown.

From each donor, a roughly 2.6 ml peripheral blood sample was collected into PAXgene tubes and stored at -80 degrees C. Without T cell sorting, total RNA was isolated from whole blood using the PAXgene blood miRNA kit on an automated QIAcube. Peripheral blood from monozygotic twin pairs, either concordant or discordant for inflammatory bowel disease, underwent deep TCRalpha and TCRbeta repertoire profiling that used unique molecular barcoding. For every twin pair, smoking habits were documented, and each individual was categorised as a current, former or never smoker. CDR1 SGHRS and CDR2 YFSETQ were looked up in the germline V gene. The CDR3 spans 14 residues, from the cysteine through the phenylalanine. No DNA is listed. Libraries were made using 5' RACE. The input for every TCR library was 3500 ng of total RNA. For each sample, cDNA synthesis was carried out in eight separate reactions using SMARTScribe reverse transcriptase. During cDNA synthesis, template switching introduced unique molecular identifiers that contained a 6-nucleotide sample barcode. Two nested PCRs of approximately 16 and 10 cycles amplified the TCRalpha and TCRbeta cDNA, and bead purification followed each PCR. Before amplification, the cDNA was treated with uracil DNA-glycosylase and purified using the QIAquick PCR purification kit. The second PCR added Illumina TruSeq-compatible adapters along with sample-specific barcodes. Library quality and concentration were checked on TapeStation and Qubit, and libraries were pooled at 5 ng each. Pooled libraries were sequenced on an Illumina HiSeq2500 single-index Rapid Run with 2 x 100 bp reads and custom sequencing primers. As for the original processing: MiGEC version 1.2.6 was used for UMI-based consensus assembly to correct PCR and sequencing errors. V(D)J alignment, clonotype assembly and CDR3 extraction were performed with MiXCR version 2.1.1. To normalise gene usage, clonotype sharing and MAIT/NKT TCR abundance, the analysis used the top 1000, 10 000 and 20 000 clonotypes per sample. After downsampling to 27 000 UMIs, diversity was calculated as the inverse Simpson index using the vegan R package. Paired Mann-Whitney U tests were applied to discordant twin pairs, with Benjamini-Hochberg correction for multiple testing. TCRdb reprocessed the reads into one record per CDR3 protein sequence, lacking DNA. TCRdb, not the original authors, processed these V and J calls. The sample's records list around 380,000 distinct CDR3 sequences. The ten top clones hold 2% to 3% of the sample.

Here the chain combines TRBV5-1 and TRBJ1-5; checking the TCRdb D call of TRBD1 is not possible without DNA. This clonotype was sampled from a human donor with ulcerative colitis or Crohn's disease, or a healthy co-twin of an affected twin (not recorded which). Sequencing input: blood. The CDR3 reads as follows: CASSLGDRGQPQHF.